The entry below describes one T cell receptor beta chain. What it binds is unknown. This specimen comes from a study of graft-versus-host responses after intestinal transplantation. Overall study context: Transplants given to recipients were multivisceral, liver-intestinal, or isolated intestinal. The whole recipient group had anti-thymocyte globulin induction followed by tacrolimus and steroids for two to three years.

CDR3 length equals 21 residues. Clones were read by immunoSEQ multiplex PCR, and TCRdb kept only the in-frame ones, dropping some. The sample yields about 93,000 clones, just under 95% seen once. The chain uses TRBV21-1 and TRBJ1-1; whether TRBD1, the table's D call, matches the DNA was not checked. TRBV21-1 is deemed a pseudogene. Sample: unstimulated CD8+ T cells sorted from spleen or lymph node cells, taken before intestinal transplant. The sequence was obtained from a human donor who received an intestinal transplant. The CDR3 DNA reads TGTGCCAGCAGCAAACGGACCCCACGGACAGGGAGAAACGCGATGAACACTGAAGCTTTCTTT. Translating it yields CASSKRTPRTGRNAMNTEAFF.